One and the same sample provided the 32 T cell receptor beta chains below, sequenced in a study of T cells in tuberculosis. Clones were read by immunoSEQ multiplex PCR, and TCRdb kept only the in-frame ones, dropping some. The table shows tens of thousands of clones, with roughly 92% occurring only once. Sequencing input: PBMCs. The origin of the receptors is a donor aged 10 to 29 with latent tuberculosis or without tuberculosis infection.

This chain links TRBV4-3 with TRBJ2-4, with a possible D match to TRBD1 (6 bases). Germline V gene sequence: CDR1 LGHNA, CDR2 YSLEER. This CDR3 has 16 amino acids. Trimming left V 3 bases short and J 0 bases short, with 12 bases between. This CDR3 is CASSHAPGEAKNIQYF. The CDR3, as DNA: TGCGCCAGCAGCCACGCGCCAGGGGAAGCCAAAAACATTCAGTACTTC.

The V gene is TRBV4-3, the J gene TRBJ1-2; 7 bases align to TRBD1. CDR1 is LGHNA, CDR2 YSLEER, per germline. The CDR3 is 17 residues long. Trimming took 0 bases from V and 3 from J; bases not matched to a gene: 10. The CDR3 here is CASSQDRTGYPYYGYTF. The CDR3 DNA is TGCGCCAGCAGCCAAGACAGGACAGGTTATCCTTACTATGGCTACACCTTC.

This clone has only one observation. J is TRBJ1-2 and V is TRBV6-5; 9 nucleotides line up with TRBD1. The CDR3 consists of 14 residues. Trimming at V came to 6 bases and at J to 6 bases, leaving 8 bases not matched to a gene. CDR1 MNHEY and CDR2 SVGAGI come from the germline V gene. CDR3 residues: CASSRGTGRDGYTF. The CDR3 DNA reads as TGTGCCAGCAGCCGAGGGACAGGGAGAGATGGCTACACCTTC.

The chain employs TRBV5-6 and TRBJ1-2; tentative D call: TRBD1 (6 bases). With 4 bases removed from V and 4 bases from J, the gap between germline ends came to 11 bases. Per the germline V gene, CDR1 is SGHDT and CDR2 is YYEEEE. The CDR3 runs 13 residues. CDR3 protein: CASSIDRSYGYTF. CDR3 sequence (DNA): TGTGCCAGCAGCATAGACAGGTCCTATGGCTACACCTTC.

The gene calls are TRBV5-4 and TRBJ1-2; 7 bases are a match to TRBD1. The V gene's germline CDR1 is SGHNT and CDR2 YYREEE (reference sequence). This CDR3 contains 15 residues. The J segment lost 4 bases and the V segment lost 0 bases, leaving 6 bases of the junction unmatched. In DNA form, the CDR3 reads TGTGCCAGCAGCTTGGCAGGGGGAGCTGGCTATGGCTACACCTTC. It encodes CASSLAGGAGYGYTF. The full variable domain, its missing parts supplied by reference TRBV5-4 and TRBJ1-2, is ETGVTQSPTHLIKTRGQQVTLRCSSQSGHNTVSWYQQALGQGPQFIFQYYREEENGRGNFPPRFSGLQFPNYSSELNVNALELDDSALYLCASSLAGGAGYGYTFGSGTRLTVV.

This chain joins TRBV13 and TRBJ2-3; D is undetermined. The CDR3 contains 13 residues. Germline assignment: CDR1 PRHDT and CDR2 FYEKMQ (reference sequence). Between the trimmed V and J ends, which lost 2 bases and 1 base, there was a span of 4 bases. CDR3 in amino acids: CASSLLGTDTQYF. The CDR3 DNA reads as TGTGCCAGCAGCTTATTAGGCACAGATACGCAGTATTTT.

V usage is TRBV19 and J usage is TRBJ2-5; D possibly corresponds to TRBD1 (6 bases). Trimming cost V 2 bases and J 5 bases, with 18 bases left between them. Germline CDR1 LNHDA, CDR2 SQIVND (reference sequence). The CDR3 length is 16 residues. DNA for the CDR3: TGTGCCAGTAGTATACCCAGGGGCACAGTAGGGGAGACCCAGTACTTC. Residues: CASSIPRGTVGETQYF.

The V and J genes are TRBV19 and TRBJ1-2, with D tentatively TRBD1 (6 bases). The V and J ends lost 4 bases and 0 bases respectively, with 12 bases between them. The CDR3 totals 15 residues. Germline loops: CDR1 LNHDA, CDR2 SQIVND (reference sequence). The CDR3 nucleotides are TGTGCCAGTAGTACTCGGACAGATTCTAACTATGGCTACACCTTC. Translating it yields CASSTRTDSNYGYTF.

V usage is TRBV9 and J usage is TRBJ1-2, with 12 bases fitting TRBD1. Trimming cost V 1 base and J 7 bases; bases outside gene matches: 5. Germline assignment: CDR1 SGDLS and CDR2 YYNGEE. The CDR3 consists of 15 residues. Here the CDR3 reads CASSVPGQGASGYTF. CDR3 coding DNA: TGTGCCAGCAGCGTACCGGGACAGGGGGCTTCTGGCTACACCTTC.

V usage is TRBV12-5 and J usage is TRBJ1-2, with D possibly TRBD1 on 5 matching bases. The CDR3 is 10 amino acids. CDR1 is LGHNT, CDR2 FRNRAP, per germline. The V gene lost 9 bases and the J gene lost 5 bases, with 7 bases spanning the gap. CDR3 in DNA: TGTGCTAGCCAGGGATATGGCTACACCTTC. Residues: CASQGYGYTF.

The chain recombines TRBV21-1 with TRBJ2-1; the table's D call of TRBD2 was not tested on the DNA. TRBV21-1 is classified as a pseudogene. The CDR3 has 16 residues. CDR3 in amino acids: CASSKNASGGKNEQFF. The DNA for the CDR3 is TGTGCCAGCAGCAAGAACGCTAGCGGGGGTAAGAATGAGCAGTTCTTC.

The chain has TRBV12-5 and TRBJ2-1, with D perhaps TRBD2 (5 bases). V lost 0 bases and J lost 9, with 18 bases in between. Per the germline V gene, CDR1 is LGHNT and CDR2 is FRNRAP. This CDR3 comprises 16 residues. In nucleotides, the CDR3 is TGTGCTAGTGGTTTGGTCCCCGAGGGAAGAGACGGTGAGCAGTTCTTC. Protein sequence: CASGLVPEGRDGEQFF.

CDR3 in DNA: TGTGCCAGCAGATCAGGGGTTTTAGCTAATGAAAAACTGTTTTTT. Translated: CASRSGVLANEKLFF. This chain connects TRBV7-8 to TRBJ1-4; maybe TRBD1 (6 bases). The CDR3 is 15 amino acids. V gave up 6 bases and J gave up 3 bases, with 14 bases separating them. Germline CDR1 and CDR2: SGHVS and FQNEAQ.

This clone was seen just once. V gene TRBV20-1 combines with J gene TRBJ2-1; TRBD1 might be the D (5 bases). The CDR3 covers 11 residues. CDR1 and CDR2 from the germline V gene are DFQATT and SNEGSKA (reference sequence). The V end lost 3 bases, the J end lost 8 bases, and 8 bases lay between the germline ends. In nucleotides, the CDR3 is TGCAGTGCTAGTGGGGCGTATGAGCAGTTCTTC. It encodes CSASGAYEQFF.

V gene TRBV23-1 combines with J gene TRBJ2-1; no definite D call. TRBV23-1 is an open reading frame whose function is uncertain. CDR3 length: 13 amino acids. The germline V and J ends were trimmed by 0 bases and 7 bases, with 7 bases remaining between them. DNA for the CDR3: TGCGCCAGCAGTCAATCGGGCTCGAATGAGCAGTTCTTC. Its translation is CASSQSGSNEQFF.

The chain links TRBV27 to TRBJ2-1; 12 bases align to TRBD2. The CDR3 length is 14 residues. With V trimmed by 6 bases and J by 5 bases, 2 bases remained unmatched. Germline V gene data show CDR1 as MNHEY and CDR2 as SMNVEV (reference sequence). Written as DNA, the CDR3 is TGTGCCAGCAGGCTAGCGGGGGGGAACAATGAGCAGTTCTTC. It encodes CASRLAGGNNEQFF.

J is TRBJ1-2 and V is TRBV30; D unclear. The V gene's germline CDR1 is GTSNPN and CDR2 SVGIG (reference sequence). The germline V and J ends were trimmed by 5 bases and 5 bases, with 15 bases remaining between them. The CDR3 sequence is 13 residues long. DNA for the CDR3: TGTGCCTGGCAAGTCAGGTATGAATATGGCTACACCTTC. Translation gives CAWQVRYEYGYTF. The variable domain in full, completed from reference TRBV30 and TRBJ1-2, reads SQTIHQWPATLVQPVGSPLSLECTVEGTSNPNLYWYRQAAGRGLQLLFYSVGIGQISSEVPQNLSASRPQDRQFILSSKKLLLSDSGFYLCAWQVRYEYGYTFGSGTRLTVV.

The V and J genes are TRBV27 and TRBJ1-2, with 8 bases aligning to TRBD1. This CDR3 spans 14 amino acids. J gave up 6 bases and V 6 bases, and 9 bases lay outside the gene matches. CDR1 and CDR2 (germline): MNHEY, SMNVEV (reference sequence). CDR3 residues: CASSPNPRGHGYTF. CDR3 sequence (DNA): TGTGCCAGCAGCCCAAACCCCAGGGGGCATGGCTACACCTTC.

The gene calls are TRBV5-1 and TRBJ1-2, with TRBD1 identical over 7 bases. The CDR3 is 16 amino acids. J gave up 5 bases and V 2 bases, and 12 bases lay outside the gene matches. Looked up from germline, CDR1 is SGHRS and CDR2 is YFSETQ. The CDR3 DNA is TGCGCCAGCAGCTTTAGACCCGGACAGGTTTCGTATGGCTACACCTTC. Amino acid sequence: CASSFRPGQVSYGYTF.

The CDR3 spells CASINRQVPYGYTF. In DNA form, the CDR3 reads TGTGCCAGTATCAACCGCCAGGTTCCCTATGGCTACACCTTC. The chain is built from TRBV19 and TRBJ1-2; no definite D call. The CDR3 length is 14 residues. V was shortened by 7 bases and J by 4 bases, with 16 bases between the two germline ends. Germline-derived CDR1 and CDR2 are LNHDA and SQIVND (reference sequence).

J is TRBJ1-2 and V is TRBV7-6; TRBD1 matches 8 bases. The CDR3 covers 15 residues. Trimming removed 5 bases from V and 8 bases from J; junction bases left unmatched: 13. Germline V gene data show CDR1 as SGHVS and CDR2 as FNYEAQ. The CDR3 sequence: CASSLGTGVDGGYTF. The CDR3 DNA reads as TGTGCCAGCAGCCTTGGGACAGGCGTTGATGGGGGCTACACCTTC.

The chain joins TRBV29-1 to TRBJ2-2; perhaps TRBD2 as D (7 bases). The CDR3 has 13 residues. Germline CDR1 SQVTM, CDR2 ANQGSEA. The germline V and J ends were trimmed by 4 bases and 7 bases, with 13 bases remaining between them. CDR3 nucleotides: TGCAGCGTTGGGGGGGGCCCACACGGGGAGCTGTTTTTT. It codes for CSVGGGPHGELFF.

The CDR3: CASSYRRGGSLAEQFF. CDR3 in DNA: TGTGCCAGCAGTTATCGGCGCGGGGGGTCGCTCGCGGAGCAGTTCTTC. V gene TRBV6-5 combines with J gene TRBJ2-1; 8 nucleotides match TRBD2. The CDR3 covers 16 residues. J gave up 10 bases and V 3 bases, and 14 bases lay outside the gene matches. Germline V CDR1 and CDR2: MNHEY, SVGAGI.

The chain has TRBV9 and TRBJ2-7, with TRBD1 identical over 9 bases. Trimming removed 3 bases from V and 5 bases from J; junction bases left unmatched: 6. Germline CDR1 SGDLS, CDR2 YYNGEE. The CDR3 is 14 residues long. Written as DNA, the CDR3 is TGTGCCAGCAGCGCGGGACAGGGATTACACGAGCAGTACTTC. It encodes CASSAGQGLHEQYF.

The CDR3 nucleotides read TGTGCCACAGGGGAGCTGAGCACAGATACGCAGTATTTT. This sequence encodes CATGELSTDTQYF. This chain joins TRBV4-2 and TRBJ2-3; a possible D gene is TRBD1 (6 bases). The CDR3 is 13 amino acids. Germline loops: CDR1 LGHNA, CDR2 YNFKEQ. Trimming left V 10 bases short and J 0 bases short, with 11 bases between.

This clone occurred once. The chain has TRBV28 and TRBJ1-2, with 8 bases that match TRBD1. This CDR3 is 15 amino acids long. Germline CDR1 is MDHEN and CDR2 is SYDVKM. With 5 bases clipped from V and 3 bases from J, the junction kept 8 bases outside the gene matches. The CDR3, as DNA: TGTGCCAGCAGTAAACCGACAGGGGCGGACTATGGCTACACCTTC. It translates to CASSKPTGADYGYTF.

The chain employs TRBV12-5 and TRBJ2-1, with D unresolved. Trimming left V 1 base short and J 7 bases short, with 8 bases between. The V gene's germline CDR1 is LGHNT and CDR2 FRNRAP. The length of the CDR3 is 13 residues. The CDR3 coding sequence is TGTGCTAGTGGTTTGGACCAGGTAAATGAGCAGTTCTTC. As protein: CASGLDQVNEQFF.

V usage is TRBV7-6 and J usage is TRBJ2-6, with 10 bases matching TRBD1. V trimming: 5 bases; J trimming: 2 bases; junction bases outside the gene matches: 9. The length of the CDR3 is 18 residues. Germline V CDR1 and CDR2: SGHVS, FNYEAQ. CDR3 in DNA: TGTGCCAGCAGCCCGGAGACAGGGGGCGAGGCTGGGGCCAACGTCCTGACTTTC. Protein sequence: CASSPETGGEAGANVLTF.

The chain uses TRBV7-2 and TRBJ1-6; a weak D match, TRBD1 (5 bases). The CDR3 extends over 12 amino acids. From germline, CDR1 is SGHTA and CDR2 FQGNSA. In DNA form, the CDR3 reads TGTGCATCGGGGGGGTATAATTCACCCCTCCACTTT. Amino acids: CASGGYNSPLHF.

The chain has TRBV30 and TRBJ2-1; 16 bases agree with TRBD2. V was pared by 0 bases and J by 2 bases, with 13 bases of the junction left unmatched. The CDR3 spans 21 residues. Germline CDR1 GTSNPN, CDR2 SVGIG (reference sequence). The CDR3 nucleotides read TGTGCCTGGAGTGTCCGCCCTCCGGGACTAGCGGGGGGGCTTCCCTACAATGAGCAGTTCTTC. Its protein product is CAWSVRPPGLAGGLPYNEQFF.

The CDR3 spells CASSLTSTGSEQFF. CDR3 DNA sequence: TGTGCCAGCAGCTTAACATCGACAGGGTCAGAGCAGTTCTTC. The J gene is TRBJ2-1, the V gene TRBV7-3; 7 positions match TRBD1. The trim removed 0 bases at V and 10 bases at J, leaving 6 bases unmatched. The CDR3 has 14 amino acids. Looked up from germline, CDR1 is SGHTA and CDR2 is FQGTGA. The entire variable domain, with the rest obtained from reference TRBV7-3 and TRBJ2-1, is as follows: GAGVSQTPSNKVTEKGKYVELRCDPISGHTALYWYRQSLGQGPEFLIYFQGTGAADDSGLPNDRFFAVRPEGSVSTLKIQRTERGDSAVYLCASSLTSTGSEQFFGPGTRLTVL.

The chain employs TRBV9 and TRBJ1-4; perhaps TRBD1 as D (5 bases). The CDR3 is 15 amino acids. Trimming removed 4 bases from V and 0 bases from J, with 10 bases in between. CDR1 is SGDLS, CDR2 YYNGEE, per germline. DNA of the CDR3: TGTGCCAGCAGCCCGGACATTACAACTAATGAAAAACTGTTTTTT. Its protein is CASSPDITTNEKLFF.